This T cell receptor beta chain was observed in a study of blood T cell repertoires in COVID-19. The CDR3 loop spans 14 amino acids. Germline CDR1 and CDR2: MDHEN and SYDVKM. Unmatched junction bases numbered 6, after V lost 9 bases and J lost 4 bases. Data came from immunoSEQ multiplex PCR; TCRdb stores just in-frame clones and leaves some out. This sample has some 670,000 clones, with about 90% found just once. Only a few counts were recorded for this clone. The TCR was taken from a young woman with acute or convalescent COVID-19. The genes are TRBV28 and TRBJ1-5, with TRBD1 matching 10 bases. Specimen: peripheral blood. In DNA, the CDR3 is TGTGCCAGTTCAGGGACAGGGGTAAATCAGCCCCAGCATTTT. Translated: CASSGTGVNQPQHF.